These 21 T cell receptor beta chains originate from one sample sequenced in a study of spatial heterogeneity in lung cancer. Study-level results: The number of expanded tumor alpha and beta chains correlated with mutation number.

These receptors' antigens are unknown. Sample time point: sample taken at primary tumor resection. TCRdb called the 5' RACE reads again in MiXCR, with one record for every CDR3 protein. The sample contains about 7,900 distinct CDR3 sequences, around 7% of which appear only once. The source material was lung tumor tissue, sampled at surgery. The source of these receptors is a female donor with early-stage non-small cell lung cancer.

This clonotype was found many times. This beta chain came through as a stray read in a library set up for alpha chains, and its size says little. V usage is TRBV27 and J usage is TRBJ2-7; D is unclear. Germline values: CDR1 MNHEY, CDR2 SMNVEV (reference sequence). CDR3 size: 13 residues. V was pared by 5 bases and J by 4 bases, with 12 bases between. CDR3 sequence reads: CASSTVAGYEQYF. The CDR3 bases are TGTGCCAGCAGTACCGTGGCCGGGTACGAGCAGTACTTC.

This clonotype was detected many times. Since it is a stray read in a library aimed at alpha chains, this beta chain has a size that is not meaningful. This chain links TRBV29-1 with TRBJ2-3; either TRBD1 or TRBD2 may fit D (5 bases each). Trimming stripped 6 bases from V and 0 bases from J, with 10 bases between. Germline-derived CDR1 and CDR2 are SQVTM and ANQGSEA. This CDR3 has 13 residues. The CDR3 spells CSVGRTSTDTQYF. CDR3 nucleotide sequence: TGCAGCGTGGGACGAACTAGCACAGATACGCAGTATTTT.

This clonotype was seen repeatedly, ten times or more. Because this beta chain is a stray read in a library intended to capture alpha chains, its abundance should not be given much weight. The chain employs TRBV12-3 or TRBV12-4 and TRBJ2-4; D might be TRBD1 (6 bases). CDR3 length equals 14 residues. Trimming left V 6 bases short and J 1 base short, with 10 bases between. For the CDR3, the DNA is TGTGCCAGCAGGACAGGCACCGCCAAAAACATTCAGTACTTC. Amino acids: CASRTGTAKNIQYF.

This clonotype was counted once. With the library built for alpha chains, this beta chain is off target and its frequency is not meaningful. CDR3 sequence: CASSPPRLTTDTQYF. As DNA, the CDR3 is TGTGCCAGCAGCCCCCCTCGTCTCACCACAGATACGCAGTATTTT. The V gene is TRBV7-2, the J gene TRBJ2-3, with unresolved D. The CDR3 covers 15 residues. With 5 bases removed from V and 2 bases from J, the gap between germline ends came to 14 bases. The V gene's germline CDR1 is SGHTA and CDR2 FQGNSA.

The sample holds many counts of this clonotype. In a library made to pick up alpha chains, this beta chain is a stray read with a size that means little. V usage is TRBV27 and J usage is TRBJ1-1; maybe TRBD1 (5 bases). Germline V gene data show CDR1 as MNHEY and CDR2 as SMNVEV (reference sequence). There are 15 residues in the CDR3. The ends were cut back, 2 bases at V and 7 bases at J, with 17 bases in the middle. The CDR3 sequence: CASSLAWGLMSEAFF. Written as DNA, the CDR3 is TGTGCCAGCAGTTTAGCCTGGGGCTTAATGAGTGAAGCTTTCTTT.

In its sample, this clonotype was seen many times. This beta chain is an off-target read within a library intended for alpha chains, so its frequency means little. The rearrangement joins TRBV18 to TRBJ1-4; D is possibly TRBD1 (5 bases). Germline V gene data show CDR1 as KGHSH and CDR2 as LQKENI. V shed 5 bases and J shed 6 bases, with 13 bases lying between them. The CDR3 covers 14 residues. The DNA of the CDR3 is TGTGCCAGCTCAGGGACCCTCTCGGATGAAAAACTGTTTTTT. Translation gives CASSGTLSDEKLFF.

Details on this clonotype: This beta chain is a stray sequence in a library constructed for alpha chains; its clone size is not meaningful. This chain joins TRBV4-3 and TRBJ2-1; D might be TRBD1 (6 bases). This CDR3 comprises 18 residues. CDR1 and CDR2 from the germline V gene are LGHNA and YSLEER. V lost 0 bases to trimming and J lost 10 bases, with 25 bases between them. The CDR3 DNA follows: TGCGCCAGCAGCCAAGATACCCTCAGGGGCCCTTCGAATTCGGAGCAGTTCTTC. It codes for CASSQDTLRGPSNSEQFF.

This clonotype appeared a few times. This beta chain turned up in a library designed for alpha chains; as an off-target read, its abundance says little. Written as DNA, the CDR3 is TGCAGTGCTAGTCTCCAGCGGCGAGGCGAGCAGTACTTC. Its translation is CSASLQRRGEQYF. The rearrangement joins TRBV20-1 to TRBJ2-7; weak D call: TRBD2 (5 bases). V shed 3 bases and J shed 6 bases, with 15 bases lying between them. Germline values: CDR1 DFQATT, CDR2 SNEGSKA (reference sequence). This CDR3 region has 13 residues.

This clonotype was found many times. Since it is a stray read in a library aimed at alpha chains, this beta chain has a size that is not meaningful. V usage is TRBV7-2 and J usage is TRBJ2-1, with D possibly TRBD2 on 5 matching bases. V gave up 3 bases and J gave up 8 bases, with 11 bases separating them. Germline-derived CDR1 and CDR2 are SGHTA and FQGNSA. The CDR3 loop spans 13 amino acids. The CDR3 loop is CASSFPGIDEQFF. The CDR3, as DNA: TGTGCCAGCAGCTTTCCCGGGATCGATGAGCAGTTCTTC.

This clonotype was counted at least ten times. The library was built for alpha chains, so this beta chain is an off-target read and its size means little. The chain recombines TRBV20-1 with TRBJ1-1; tentative D call: TRBD1 (6 bases). From germline, CDR1 is DFQATT and CDR2 SNEGSKA (reference sequence). CDR3 size: 12 residues. V lost 6 bases, J lost 5 bases, and 13 bases lay in between. The CDR3, as DNA: TGCAGTGCCGCTGGGGGGCTGACTGAAGCTTTCTTT. Protein sequence: CSAAGGLTEAFF.

This clonotype is classed as medium-sized (0.01 to 0.1%). Within a library made for alpha chains, this beta chain is off target, and its count is uninformative. The V and J genes are TRBV10-3 and TRBJ2-3; D is uncertain. This CDR3 has 12 amino acids. V was pared by 3 bases and J by 6 bases, with 7 bases between. Germline CDR1 ENHRY, CDR2 SYGVKD. CDR3 sequence reads: CAISDGPDTQYF. The CDR3 coding sequence is TGTGCCATCAGTGACGGCCCGGATACGCAGTATTTT.

In this sample, this clonotype is medium-sized. Being off target in a library aimed at alpha chains, this beta chain has a size of little meaning. The rearrangement joins TRBV19 to TRBJ2-1, with D tentatively TRBD1 (6 bases). Germline CDR1 and CDR2: LNHDA and SQIVND (reference sequence). The CDR3 loop spans 14 amino acids. Trimming pared 7 bases from V and 3 bases from J, leaving 13 bases between. CDR3 nucleotides: TGTGCCAGTAAGGACAGATCAAGCTACAATGAGCAGTTCTTC. Its translation: CASKDRSSYNEQFF.

Ten or more counts support this clonotype. The library was designed around alpha chains, so this beta chain is a stray read whose abundance carries little weight. The chain combines TRBV15 with TRBJ2-5; 7 bases match TRBD1. The CDR3 is 13 residues long. Trimming cost V 3 bases and J 5 bases; bases outside gene matches: 3. Germline V gene sequence: CDR1 LNHNV, CDR2 YYDKDF (reference sequence). CDR3 amino acids: CATSRAQGETQYF. The CDR3 DNA follows: TGTGCCACCAGCAGGGCACAGGGGGAGACCCAGTACTTC.

A few counts support this clonotype. Since it is a stray read in a library aimed at alpha chains, this beta chain has a size that is not meaningful. This chain joins TRBV28 and TRBJ1-6; TRBD1 matches at 8 bases. Losses at the gene ends were 9 bases for V and 9 bases for J; bases not matched to a gene: 4. The CDR3 runs 12 residues. Germline assignment: CDR1 MDHEN and CDR2 SYDVKM. The CDR3 sequence is CASGTGPSPLHF. CDR3 in DNA: TGTGCCAGTGGGACAGGTCCTTCACCCCTCCACTTT.

This clonotype was counted ten times or more. Because the library targeted alpha chains, this beta chain is an off-target read whose size means little. In DNA, the CDR3 is TGTGCCAGCGCCCCCCAACGCGGGAGGGTTAACGAGCAGTACTTC. Translation: CASAPQRGRVNEQYF. The rearrangement links TRBV7-2 to TRBJ2-7, with 9 bases fitting TRBD2. Germline assignment: CDR1 SGHTA and CDR2 FQGNSA. The CDR3 contains 15 residues. V trimming: 8 bases; J trimming: 5 bases; junction bases outside the gene matches: 13.

This clonotype showed up many times. Compared with germline, one end of the junction differs, possibly owing to a read error. This beta chain appears as a stray read in a library generated for alpha chains; its size is not informative. The J gene is TRBJ2-7, the V gene TRBV7-3, with 8 bases that match TRBD2. The CDR3 loop spans 14 amino acids. CDR1 and CDR2 (germline): SGHTA, FQGTGA. DNA for the CDR3: TGTGCCAGCAGTCCGACTAGCGCCTCCTACGAGCAATACTTC. Protein product: CASSPTSASYEQYF. Combining the CDR3 with reference TRBV7-3 and TRBJ2-7 gives the whole variable domain GAGVSQTPSNKVTEKGKYVELRCDPISGHTALYWYRQSLGQGPEFLIYFQGTGAADDSGLPNDRFFAVRPEGSVSTLKIQRTERGDSAVYLCASSPTSASYEQYFGPGTRLTVT.

Relative to its sample, this clonotype is medium-sized. Since the library was made to target alpha chains, this beta chain is a stray read and its abundance is not meaningful. V is TRBV15 and J is TRBJ1-2; the match to TRBD1 covers 11 bases. The CDR3 has 14 amino acids. V trimming: 3 bases; J trimming: 4 bases; junction bases outside the gene matches: 1. Germline V gene lookup returns CDR1 LNHNV and CDR2 YYDKDF (reference sequence). DNA for the CDR3: TGTGCCACCAGCAGGGACAGGGGGCTCTATGGCTACACCTTC. It translates to CATSRDRGLYGYTF.

This clonotype qualifies as medium-sized. Found in a library prepared for alpha chains, this beta chain is an off-target read, and its abundance has little meaning. The chain uses TRBV11-1 and TRBJ2-3, with D perhaps TRBD2 (6 bases). The V gene lost 5 bases and the J gene lost 5 bases, with 11 bases spanning the gap. The CDR3 spans 13 residues. The germline V gene encodes CDR1 SGHAT and CDR2 FQDESV (reference sequence). Here the CDR3 reads CASSPGGEDTQYF. The CDR3 DNA reads as TGTGCCAGCAGCCCTGGAGGGGAAGATACGCAGTATTTT.

This clonotype was seen repeatedly, ten times or more. Found in a library prepared for alpha chains, this beta chain is an off-target read, and its abundance has little meaning. This rearrangement joins TRBV12-3 or TRBV12-4 to TRBJ1-2; D remains ambiguous. Trimming took 1 base from V and 2 from J, leaving 11 bases between them. CDR3 length: 15 amino acids. CDR3 sequence reads: CASSLVTEPNYGYTF. The CDR3 DNA reads as TGTGCCAGCAGTTTAGTAACAGAACCGAACTATGGCTACACCTTC.

Worth noting for this clonotype: A library prepared for alpha chains yielded this beta chain as an off-target read; its size is of little meaning. This chain links TRBV19 with TRBJ2-3; 8 bases line up with TRBD2. Looked up from germline, CDR1 is LNHDA and CDR2 is SQIVND (reference sequence). The CDR3 has 14 amino acids. The V and J ends lost 4 bases and 4 bases, in that order; junction bases with no gene match: 4. The CDR3 DNA reads as TGTGCCAGTAGTAACGCGGGAGGCCCAGATACGCAGTATTTT. Translation: CASSNAGGPDTQYF.

This clonotype has ten or more counts. Since it is a stray read in a library aimed at alpha chains, this beta chain has a size that is not meaningful. The chain combines TRBV27 with TRBJ2-2, with D possibly being TRBD1 or TRBD2 (5 bases each). The CDR3 is 16 residues long. The ends were cut back, 8 bases at V and 8 bases at J, with 24 bases in the middle. Germline V CDR1 and CDR2: MNHEY, SMNVEV (reference sequence). The CDR3 spells CASSPEGPRVRGELFF. The DNA for the CDR3 is TGTGCCAGCTCCCCCGAGGGGCCCAGGGTTCGGGGGGAGCTGTTTTTT.